The following is a T cell receptor (beta chain) sequence with its context. At one boundary the junction diverges from the germline segment, which might be a read error. The record originates from a study of shared clonotypes between healthy human individuals. Produced via immunoSEQ multiplex PCR; TCRdb's table is partial and in-frame only. Of roughly 480,000 clones in the sample, less than 80% were seen once. Per germline, CDR1 DFQATT and CDR2 SNEGSKA (reference sequence). This CDR3 is 11 amino acids long. The sequencing input was PBMCs. The chain uses TRBV20-1 and TRBJ2-7; no clear D. The receptor was isolated from a woman in her thirties or forties in good health. Some clones in this sample may be carry-over from other donors' samples. This chain's CDR3 is CSARDTLRASF. CDR3 nucleotide sequence: TGCAGTGCTAGAGATACTCTTCGAGCGTCGTTC.